The 25 T cell receptor beta chains in this list originate from one sample, sequenced in a study of T cell responses to AZD1222 COVID-19 vaccine. The repertoire was sequenced with immunoSEQ multiplex PCR; TCRdb's copy has only in-frame clones and lacks some. Among some 150,000 clones listed, 92% were seen once. Sequences were derived from peripheral blood, sampled on day 0 of MenACWY control vaccination. The receptor set was obtained from an adult in good health.

The rearrangement joins TRBV6-5 to TRBJ2-7; D could derive from TRBD1 or TRBD2 (5 bases each). This CDR3 region has 14 residues. Germline V gives CDR1 MNHEY, CDR2 SVGAGI. The V end lost 8 bases, the J end lost 2 bases, and 16 bases lay between the germline ends. The DNA of the CDR3 is TGTGCCAGCGACCAACCCAGGGACCCCTACGAGCAGTACTTC. This translates into CASDQPRDPYEQYF.

As regards this clone: At one end, the junction sequence differs from germline, possibly due to a read error. This chain connects TRBV7-7 to TRBJ1-1; the D gene is possibly TRBD1 (6 bases). The CDR3 totals 13 residues. Germline V CDR1 and CDR2: SSHAT, FNYEAQ (reference sequence). The CDR3 is CASSLDRNTEAFF. CDR3 nucleotide sequence: TGTGCTAGCAGTTTGGACAGGAACACTGAAGCTTTCTTT.

The rearrangement uses TRBV18 and TRBJ1-6; a weak D match, TRBD1 (5 bases). The germline V gene has CDR1 KGHSH and CDR2 LQKENI. There are 16 residues in the CDR3. The germline V and J ends were trimmed by 6 bases and 0 bases, with 12 bases remaining between them. CDR3 sequence: CASSRDQSSYNSPLHF. CDR3 nucleotides: TGTGCCAGCTCGCGGGACCAAAGCTCCTATAATTCACCCCTCCACTTT.

The genes are TRBV27 and TRBJ1-5; weak D call: TRBD1 (6 bases). The germline V and J ends were trimmed by 3 bases and 4 bases, with 16 bases remaining between them. The CDR3 has 16 residues. The V gene's germline CDR1 is MNHEY and CDR2 SMNVEV (reference sequence). The CDR3 DNA follows: TGTGCCAGCAGTTTTTTACCGACAGGACCTAATCAGCCCCAGCATTTT. Protein sequence: CASSFLPTGPNQPQHF.

The chain is built from TRBV7-9 and TRBJ1-2; TRBD1 might be the D (5 bases). The V gene's germline CDR1 is SEHNR and CDR2 FQNEAQ (reference sequence). V was pared by 4 bases and J by 6 bases, with 18 bases between. The CDR3 length is 15 residues. In DNA, the CDR3 is TGTGCCAGCAGCTCGCTAAGCCCTGGGACGGATGGCTACACCTTC. This gives the protein CASSSLSPGTDGYTF.

This chain links TRBV5-1 with TRBJ2-2, with 7 bases that match TRBD2. CDR1 SGHRS and CDR2 YFSETQ come from the germline V gene. The CDR3 has 15 residues. V trimming: 9 bases; J trimming: 7 bases; junction bases outside the gene matches: 15. The CDR3 loop reads CANPASGERVGELFF. The CDR3 coding sequence is TGCGCCAACCCCGCCAGCGGGGAGAGGGTCGGGGAGCTGTTTTTT.

The CDR3 DNA reads TGTGCCAGCACCCCGGGACCCGCGAACACTGAAGCTTTCTTT. It translates to CASTPGPANTEAFF. V and J are TRBV7-2 and TRBJ1-1; possible D gene TRBD1, 5 bases. Trimming shortened V by 7 bases and J by 1 base, and 13 bases separated the two germline ends. CDR1 is SGHTA and CDR2 is FQGNSA in the germline V gene. This CDR3 has 14 amino acids.

J is TRBJ1-4 and V is TRBV14, with D perhaps matching TRBD1 (5 bases). Germline CDR1 SGHDN, CDR2 FVKESK. This CDR3 spans 13 amino acids. Trimming stripped 0 bases from V and 10 bases from J, with 9 bases between. CDR3 region: CASSQEGRGKLFF. The CDR3 DNA is TGTGCCAGCAGCCAAGAGGGGCGGGGAAAACTGTTTTTT.

The J gene is TRBJ2-7, the V gene TRBV9; D possibly corresponds to TRBD2 (5 bases). The CDR3 loop spans 15 amino acids. V gave up 6 bases and J gave up 3 bases, with 19 bases separating them. From germline, CDR1 is SGDLS and CDR2 YYNGEE. The CDR3 here is CASTPGAEKFYEQYF. In DNA form, the CDR3 reads TGTGCCAGCACCCCTGGAGCGGAGAAGTTCTACGAGCAGTACTTC.

The chain uses TRBV5-1 and TRBJ1-6; the D is unclear. V lost 3 bases and J 7 bases, leaving 20 bases between the germline ends. The CDR3 is made up of 17 amino acids. Germline CDR1 is SGHRS and CDR2 is YFSETQ. The CDR3: CASSSHREGRGNSPLHF. CDR3 DNA: TGCGCCAGCAGCTCCCACCGGGAAGGGAGAGGCAATTCACCCCTCCACTTT.

The rearrangement joins TRBV24-1 to TRBJ1-5; D is undetermined. This CDR3 spans 14 amino acids. Deletions cut 8 bases from V and 4 bases from J, with 14 bases between. Germline assignment: CDR1 KGHDR and CDR2 SFDVKD. The CDR3 region has the DNA TGTGCCACCAACATCGGACCAAATAATCAGCCCCAGCATTTT. Protein: CATNIGPNNQPQHF.

The CDR3 loop is CASRESYGYTF. In DNA, the CDR3 is TGTGCCAGTAGGGAGTCCTATGGCTACACCTTC. This sequence joins TRBV19 and TRBJ1-2; no clear D gene. The germline V and J ends were trimmed by 6 bases and 4 bases, with 6 bases remaining between them. This CDR3 spans 11 amino acids. Germline lookup yields CDR1 LNHDA and CDR2 SQIVND (reference sequence).

The chain links TRBV23-1 to TRBJ2-3, with no clear D. TRBV23-1 has ORF status, its function being uncertain. There are 15 residues in the CDR3. V lost 1 base and J lost 0, with 8 bases in between. The CDR3 bases are TGCGCCAGCAGTCAATTCGACATGAGCACAGATACGCAGTATTTT. Translated, it gives CASSQFDMSTDTQYF.

This rearrangement joins TRBV6-5 to TRBJ2-5; TRBD1 agrees at 9 bases. Germline-derived CDR1 and CDR2 are MNHEY and SVGAGI. With 6 bases clipped from V and 5 bases from J, the junction kept 7 bases outside the gene matches. This CDR3 region has 14 residues. The CDR3 DNA follows: TGTGCCAGCAGCGGAAACAGGGGGCAGGAGACCCAGTACTTC. Translating it yields CASSGNRGQETQYF.

CDR3 residues: CASSLFGNNYGYTF. In DNA form, the CDR3 reads TGTGCCAGCAGCCTTTTCGGGAATAACTATGGCTACACCTTC. V gene TRBV28 combines with J gene TRBJ1-2, with D hard to call. Trimming took off 6 bases at V and 1 base at J, with 12 bases between the two ends. In germline, CDR1 is MDHEN, CDR2 SYDVKM. The CDR3 runs 14 residues.

V is TRBV11-3 and J is TRBJ2-1; D is unclear. This CDR3 has 13 residues. Germline CDR1 and CDR2: SGHNT and YENEEA. V lost 3 bases, J lost 6 bases, and 9 bases lay in between. The DNA of the CDR3 is TGTGCCAGCAGCTTCGGAGCACGCAATGAGCAGTTCTTC. Its protein is CASSFGARNEQFF.

The CDR3: CATRRVSYYGYTF. Here the CDR3 DNA reads TGTGCCACCAGAAGGGTCTCATACTATGGCTACACCTTC. The chain uses TRBV28 and TRBJ1-2, with D uncertain. The CDR3 consists of 13 residues. Germline CDR1 is MDHEN and CDR2 is SYDVKM. Trimming took 10 bases from V and 3 from J, leaving 15 bases between them.

The chain has TRBV30 and TRBJ1-2; D is unclear. The CDR3 has 13 amino acids. Germline V CDR1 and CDR2: GTSNPN, SVGIG (reference sequence). Trimming stripped 4 bases from V and 2 bases from J, with 11 bases between. This CDR3 reads CAWTQSLNYGYTF. The CDR3 nucleotides are TGTGCCTGGACACAAAGCCTCAACTATGGCTACACCTTC.

The gene calls are TRBV9 and TRBJ1-3; D is unresolved. V lost 3 bases and J lost 4, with 11 bases in between. Germline loops: CDR1 SGDLS, CDR2 YYNGEE. The CDR3 is made up of 14 amino acids. Here the CDR3 DNA reads TGTGCCAGCAGCGCTCTCGTCGGGGGAAACACCATATATTTT. Translating it yields CASSALVGGNTIYF.

V usage is TRBV30 and J usage is TRBJ1-1; unclear D gene. The CDR3 length is 16 residues. V gave up 0 bases and J gave up 0 bases, with 14 bases separating them. CDR1 and CDR2 (germline): GTSNPN, SVGIG (reference sequence). Here the CDR3 reads CAWSVRGWQLNTEAFF. CDR3 nucleotide sequence: TGTGCCTGGAGTGTACGCGGGTGGCAGCTGAACACTGAAGCTTTCTTT.

This chain uses TRBV7-2 with TRBJ2-1, with 10 bases aligning to TRBD2. After removal of 0 bases from V and 7 bases from J, the junction contained 3 bases not matched to a gene. The CDR3 sequence is 15 residues long. Germline lookup yields CDR1 SGHTA and CDR2 FQGNSA. CDR3 DNA: TGTGCCAGCAGCTTAGCTAGCGGGAGGAGTAATGAGCAGTTCTTC. Residues: CASSLASGRSNEQFF.

The chain links TRBV11-2 to TRBJ2-1; 12 nucleotides line up with TRBD2. The germline gives CDR1 SGHAT, CDR2 FQNNGV. The CDR3 covers 15 residues. J lost 6 bases, V lost 0 bases, and 0 bases had no gene match. CDR3 loop: CASSLELAGGNEQFF. The CDR3 DNA is TGTGCCAGCAGCTTAGAACTAGCGGGAGGCAATGAGCAGTTCTTC.

The CDR3, as DNA: TGTGCCAGCAGCAAAGCGCGGGACAGGATACCTCAGCAGTACTTC. Amino acids: CASSKARDRIPQQYF. This rearrangement joins TRBV21-1 to TRBJ2-7; the table's D gene call, TRBD1, was not cross checked with the DNA. TRBV21-1 is described as a pseudogene. The length of the CDR3 is 15 residues.

This chain uses TRBV11-2 with TRBJ2-1; TRBD2 aligns across 9 bases. Losses at the gene ends were 5 bases for V and 9 bases for J; bases not matched to a gene: 14. This CDR3 has 16 amino acids. Germline values: CDR1 SGHAT, CDR2 FQNNGV. The CDR3 sequence: CASSPSRASGIREQFF. DNA for the CDR3: TGTGCCAGCAGCCCATCACGGGCTAGCGGGATTCGTGAGCAGTTCTTC.

The chain recombines TRBV7-9 with TRBJ1-1, with 8 bases fitting TRBD1. This CDR3 spans 18 amino acids. The germline gives CDR1 SEHNR, CDR2 FQNEAQ (reference sequence). V lost 5 bases to trimming and J lost 4 bases; unmatched junction nucleotides: 18. The CDR3 spells CASSGRRPDRARGTEAFF. CDR3 nucleotides: TGTGCCAGCAGCGGTCGGAGGCCGGACAGGGCAAGGGGCACTGAAGCTTTCTTT.